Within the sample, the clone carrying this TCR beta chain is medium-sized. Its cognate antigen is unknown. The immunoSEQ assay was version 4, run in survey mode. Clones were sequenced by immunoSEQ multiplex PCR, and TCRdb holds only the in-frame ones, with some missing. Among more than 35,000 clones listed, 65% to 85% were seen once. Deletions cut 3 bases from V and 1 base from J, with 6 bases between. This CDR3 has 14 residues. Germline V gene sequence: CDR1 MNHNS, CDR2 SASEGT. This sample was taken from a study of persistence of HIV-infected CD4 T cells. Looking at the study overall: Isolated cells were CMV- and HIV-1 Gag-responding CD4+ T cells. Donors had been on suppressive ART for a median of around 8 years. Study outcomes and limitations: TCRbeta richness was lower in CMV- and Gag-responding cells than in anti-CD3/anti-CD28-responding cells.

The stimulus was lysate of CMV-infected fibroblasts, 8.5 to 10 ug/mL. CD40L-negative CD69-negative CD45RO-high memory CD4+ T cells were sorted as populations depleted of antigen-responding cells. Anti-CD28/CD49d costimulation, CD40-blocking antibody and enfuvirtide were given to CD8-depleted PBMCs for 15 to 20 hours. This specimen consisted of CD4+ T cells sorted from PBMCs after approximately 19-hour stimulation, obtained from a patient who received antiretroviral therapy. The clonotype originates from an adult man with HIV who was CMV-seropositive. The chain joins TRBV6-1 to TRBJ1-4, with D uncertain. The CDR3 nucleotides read TGTGCCAGCAGTGATGTCAGAACTAATGAAAAACTGTTTTTT. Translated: CASSDVRTNEKLFF.